Listed here are 23 T cell receptor beta chains from one sample, sequenced in a study of early T cells in non-severe SARS-CoV-2 infection. TCRdb recomputed calls from the 5' RACE reads with MiXCR, one row per CDR3 protein. The table has just under 45,000 distinct CDR3 sequences, about a tenth seen once. Sample: whole blood. Receptor source: an adult who was a healthcare worker with PCR-confirmed SARS-CoV-2 infection or an uninfected control (not recorded which).

In this sample, this clonotype turned up a few times. The chain uses TRBV12-3 or TRBV12-4 and TRBJ1-2; no reliable D call. V was cut by 4 bases and J by 0 bases, with 3 bases left in between. The CDR3 runs to 12 residues. CDR3 in DNA: TGTGCCAGCAGTTCTTCTAACTATGGCTACACCTTC. Translated, it gives CASSSSNYGYTF.

This clonotype was counted only a few times. The genes are TRBV20-1 and TRBJ1-1; TRBD1 aligns across 8 bases. Germline CDR1 is DFQATT and CDR2 is SNEGSKA (reference sequence). The CDR3 extends over 13 amino acids. V trimming: 6 bases; J trimming: 5 bases; junction bases outside the gene matches: 8. CDR3 protein: CSANGQGRTEAFF. The CDR3 nucleotides read TGCAGTGCCAATGGACAGGGCCGAACTGAAGCTTTCTTT.

This clonotype appeared a few times. In DNA form, the CDR3 reads TGCAGTGCTTACCCGGACACTAGAGGCGGGGGGGCCCAGTACTTC. This sequence encodes CSAYPDTRGGGAQYF. The V and J genes are TRBV20-1 and TRBJ2-5, with 9 positions matching TRBD2. The junction had 16 bases not matched to a gene; V was cut back by 5 bases and J by 9 bases. Per germline, CDR1 DFQATT and CDR2 SNEGSKA (reference sequence). The CDR3 runs 15 residues.

This clonotype was detected many times. V usage is TRBV18 and J usage is TRBJ1-5, with TRBD1 as a possible D gene (5 bases). This CDR3 spans 15 amino acids. V was shortened by 3 bases and J by 2 bases, with 11 bases between the two germline ends. Germline V CDR1 and CDR2: KGHSH, LQKENI. The CDR3 region is CASSPDGGGNQPQHF. The CDR3 DNA follows: TGTGCCAGCTCACCTGACGGAGGGGGCAATCAGCCCCAGCATTTT.

The V and J genes are TRBV18 and TRBJ1-1; the D is unclear. The germline V and J ends were trimmed by 1 base and 5 bases, with 8 bases remaining between them. CDR1 and CDR2 from the germline V gene are KGHSH and LQKENI. The CDR3 has 13 residues. This CDR3 is CASSPLGETEAFF. The CDR3 DNA reads as TGTGCCAGCTCACCACTGGGAGAAACTGAAGCTTTCTTT.

V usage is TRBV7-2 and J usage is TRBJ1-1; D call uncertain. V dropped 4 bases and J dropped 1 base, with 10 bases sitting between them. The CDR3 sequence is 14 residues long. Germline V gene data show CDR1 as SGHTA and CDR2 as FQGNSA. CDR3: CASSSGPPNTEAFF. CDR3 coding DNA: TGTGCCAGCAGCTCCGGACCTCCGAACACTGAAGCTTTCTTT.

The V and J genes are TRBV20-1 and TRBJ2-3; D not resolved. V lost 1 base, J lost 7 bases, and 6 bases lay in between. The CDR3 contains 11 residues. In germline, CDR1 is DFQATT, CDR2 SNEGSKA (reference sequence). This chain's CDR3 is CSARGDNTQYF. CDR3 DNA: TGCAGTGCTAGAGGGGATAATACGCAGTATTTT.

This clonotype appeared many times. The chain recombines TRBV29-1 with TRBJ1-1; no definite D call. The CDR3 contains 11 residues. CDR1 is SQVTM and CDR2 is ANQGSEA in the germline V gene. The ends were cut back, 5 bases at V and 6 bases at J, with 10 bases in the middle. CDR3 in amino acids: CSVTIVAEAFF. CDR3 in DNA: TGCAGCGTTACGATTGTCGCTGAAGCTTTCTTT. The full variable domain, its missing parts supplied by reference TRBV29-1 and TRBJ1-1, is SAVISQKPSRDICQRGTSLTIQCQVDSQVTMMFWYRQQPGQSLTLIATANQGSEATYESGFVIDKFPISRPNLTFSTLTVSNMSPEDSSIYLCSVTIVAEAFFGQGTRLTVV.

The sample holds many counts of this clonotype. V usage is TRBV10-3 and J usage is TRBJ1-2; 10 positions match TRBD1. Looked up from germline, CDR1 is ENHRY and CDR2 is SYGVKD. The CDR3 runs to 12 residues. The V segment lost 6 bases and the J segment 8 bases; nucleotides outside the gene matches: 3. CDR3 sequence: CAIRGQGRGYTF. The CDR3 nucleotides are TGTGCCATCAGGGGACAGGGGCGCGGCTACACCTTC.

V and J are TRBV5-4 and TRBJ1-4, with 7 bases aligning to TRBD1. V shed 0 bases, J shed 10 bases, and the junction held 6 bases outside the gene matches. From germline, CDR1 is SGHNT and CDR2 YYREEE (reference sequence). The CDR3 has 14 residues. CDR3 sequence: CASSLEGQAAKLFF. DNA of the CDR3: TGTGCCAGCAGCTTGGAAGGACAGGCCGCAAAACTGTTTTTT.

This clonotype was picked up many times. For the CDR3, the DNA is TGCAGCGTTTCGGACAGGGAAGCTCGTAAAGGAGCTTTCTTT. Amino acid sequence: CSVSDREARKGAFF. The chain combines TRBV29-1 with TRBJ1-1, with 8 nucleotides matching TRBD1. Germline V gene lookup returns CDR1 SQVTM and CDR2 ANQGSEA. The CDR3 is 14 amino acids. V trimming: 5 bases; J trimming: 10 bases; junction bases outside the gene matches: 15.

This clonotype was seen ten or more times. The V call is TRBV7-2, the J call TRBJ2-5; 8 bases align to TRBD1. Germline V gene lookup returns CDR1 SGHTA and CDR2 FQGNSA. V lost 2 bases to trimming and J lost 2 bases; unmatched junction nucleotides: 4. The CDR3 totals 15 residues. The CDR3 spells CASSLRTGPQETQYF. The DNA for the CDR3 is TGTGCCAGCAGCTTAAGGACAGGGCCACAAGAGACCCAGTACTTC.

A few counts support this clonotype. The chain carries TRBV29-1 and TRBJ2-2; D may be TRBD2 (6 bases). This CDR3 comprises 13 residues. V was cut by 6 bases and J by 8 bases, with 16 bases left in between. Germline assignment: CDR1 SQVTM and CDR2 ANQGSEA. The CDR3 protein is CSVLRGGTGELFF. The CDR3 coding sequence is TGCAGCGTCCTTCGAGGCGGGACTGGGGAGCTGTTTTTT.

This clonotype appeared many times. CDR3 amino acids: CASSPLGGAWYEQYF. The CDR3 region has the DNA TGCGCCAGCAGCCCCCTAGGGGGGGCTTGGTACGAGCAGTACTTC. The chain combines TRBV5-1 with TRBJ2-7; the D gene is possibly TRBD2 (7 bases). This CDR3 has 15 residues. Germline V gives CDR1 SGHRS, CDR2 YFSETQ. Between the trimmed V and J ends, which lost 4 bases and 4 bases, there was a span of 18 bases.

This clonotype was seen a few times. CDR3 DNA: TGCAGTGCTAGAGATGACGAGGGGGAGCTGTTTTTT. This encodes CSARDDEGELFF. The chain is built from TRBV20-1 and TRBJ2-2; D gene ambiguous. With 0 bases removed from V and 8 bases from J, the gap between germline ends came to 7 bases. CDR3 length: 12 residues. Germline V gene data show CDR1 as DFQATT and CDR2 as SNEGSKA (reference sequence).

This clonotype was picked up a small number of times. The rearrangement links TRBV7-2 to TRBJ1-5; no clear D. V was cut by 5 bases and J by 3 bases, with 14 bases left in between. The CDR3 totals 15 residues. The germline gives CDR1 SGHTA, CDR2 FQGNSA. This chain's CDR3 is CASSHGLLANQPQHF. The CDR3 region has the DNA TGTGCCAGCAGCCATGGGTTACTTGCCAATCAGCCCCAGCATTTT.

This clonotype was picked up a small number of times. This chain joins TRBV10-3 and TRBJ1-1, with 9 bases fitting TRBD1. Germline-derived CDR1 and CDR2 are ENHRY and SYGVKD. The CDR3 totals 14 residues. Trimming removed 4 bases from V and 4 bases from J; junction bases left unmatched: 4. CDR3 sequence (DNA): TGTGCCATCAGTGGGGACAGGGTTGGCACTGAAGCTTTCTTT. This encodes CAISGDRVGTEAFF.

This clonotype was detected many times. The CDR3 loop is CASSPIEGRNTGELFF. As DNA, the CDR3 is TGTGCCAGCAGCCCCATAGAGGGACGTAACACCGGGGAGCTGTTTTTT. The V call is TRBV5-4, the J call TRBJ2-2; D is possibly TRBD1 or TRBD2 (5 bases each). Trimming took 4 bases from V and 2 from J, leaving 15 bases between them. Germline loops: CDR1 SGHNT, CDR2 YYREEE (reference sequence). This CDR3 region has 16 residues.

On this clonotype itself: Germline is not matched at one junction end, which may reflect a read error. The gene calls are TRBV7-8 and TRBJ2-7, with 7 bases that match TRBD1. The CDR3 totals 13 residues. Germline CDR1 is SGHVS and CDR2 is FQNEAQ. CDR3 protein: CVSSSDRVDEQYF. CDR3 bases: TGTGTCAGCAGCTCCGACAGGGTGGACGAGCAGTACTTC. Together with reference TRBV7-8 and TRBJ2-7, the CDR3 gives the full variable domain: GAGVSQSPRYKVAKRGQDVALRCDPISGHVSLFWYQQALGQGPEFLTYFQNEAQLDKSGLPSDRFFAERPEGSVSTLKIQRTQQEDSAVYLCVSSSDRVDEQYFGPGTRLTVT.

The sample holds a few counts of this clonotype. The rearrangement uses TRBV4-2 and TRBJ2-5, with TRBD2 matching 8 bases. Unmatched junction bases numbered 10, after V lost 2 bases and J lost 2 bases. The CDR3 runs 17 residues. Germline CDR1 reads LGHNA; CDR2 reads YNFKEQ. DNA for the CDR3: TGTGCCAGCAGCCAATTTACTAGCGGCGGGTCACAAGAGACCCAGTACTTC. This encodes CASSQFTSGGSQETQYF.

The V and J genes are TRBV6-5 and TRBJ2-7; D may be TRBD2 (6 bases). The CDR3 has 15 amino acids. V was clipped by 5 bases and J by 0 bases, with 14 bases between them. CDR1 is MNHEY and CDR2 is SVGAGI in the germline V gene. CDR3 amino acids: CASSRLGKSSYEQYF. The CDR3 nucleotides read TGTGCCAGCAGTAGACTAGGCAAAAGCTCCTACGAGCAGTACTTC.

This clonotype has only a few counts. This sequence joins TRBV5-1 and TRBJ2-5; D is unresolved. This CDR3 is 14 amino acids long. The V end was cut by 1 base, the J end by 5 bases, with 12 bases between. Per the germline V gene, CDR1 is SGHRS and CDR2 is YFSETQ. As DNA, the CDR3 is TGCGCCAGCAGCTTGAGGGATTACGGGGAGACCCAGTACTTC. Translated, it gives CASSLRDYGETQYF.

This clonotype was seen at least ten times. J is TRBJ2-1 and V is TRBV24-1; no clear D. This CDR3 contains 14 residues. In germline, CDR1 is KGHDR, CDR2 SFDVKD. The V gene lost 3 bases and the J gene lost 4 bases, with 9 bases spanning the gap. The CDR3 nucleotides read TGTGCCACCAGTGATCCGAATAGGTACAATGAGCAGTTCTTC. Translated: CATSDPNRYNEQFF.